One and the same sample provided the 3 T cell receptor beta chains below, sequenced in a study of cytomegalovirus exposure and HLA in healthy donors. Assay used: immunoSEQ multiplex PCR; TCRdb lists only in-frame clones, some missing. The sample has about 180,000 clones; about 89% are singletons. The sequenced sample was PBMCs. The receptors shown here come from a man younger than 35 in good health and CMV-seropositive.

This sequence joins TRBV2 and TRBJ2-6; a possible D gene is TRBD1 (5 bases). The CDR3 contains 17 residues. Germline CDR1 SNHLY, CDR2 FYNNEI. V was clipped by 7 bases and J by 1 base, with 17 bases between them. The CDR3 nucleotides are TGTGCCAGCAAGAGAGCAGGGATACGTTCTGGGGCCAACGTCCTGACTTTC. Its translation: CASKRAGIRSGANVLTF.

The V and J genes are TRBV7-2 and TRBJ2-1, with D tentatively TRBD1 (5 bases). Trimming left V 5 bases short and J 7 bases short, with 15 bases between. The CDR3 runs to 14 residues. Germline values: CDR1 SGHTA, CDR2 FQGNSA. CDR3 sequence reads: CASSLRQYPNEQFF. CDR3 DNA sequence: TGTGCCAGCAGCCTACGACAGTACCCTAATGAGCAGTTCTTC.

This clone was seen a single time. J is TRBJ2-7 and V is TRBV21-1; no check of the table's D call, TRBD2, against the DNA was made. TRBV21-1 is tagged as a pseudogene. The CDR3 spans 15 residues. CDR3 nucleotides: TGTGCCAGCAGCAAAGATGGGGGGGCTGGGGACGAGCAGTACTTC. It translates to CASSKDGGAGDEQYF.